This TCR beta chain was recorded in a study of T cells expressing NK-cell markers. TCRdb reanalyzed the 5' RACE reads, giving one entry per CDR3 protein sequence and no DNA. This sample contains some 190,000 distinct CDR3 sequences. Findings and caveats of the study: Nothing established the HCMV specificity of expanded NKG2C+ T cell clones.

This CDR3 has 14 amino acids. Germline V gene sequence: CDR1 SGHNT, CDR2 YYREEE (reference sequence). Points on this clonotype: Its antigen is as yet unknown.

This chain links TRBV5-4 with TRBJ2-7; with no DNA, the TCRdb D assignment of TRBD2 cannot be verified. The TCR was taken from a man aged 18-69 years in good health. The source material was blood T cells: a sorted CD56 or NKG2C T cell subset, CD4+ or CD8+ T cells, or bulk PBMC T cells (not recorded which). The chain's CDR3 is CASSGTAGPYEQYF.